These 14 T cell receptor beta chains originate from one sample sequenced in a study of OX40 agonist ivuxolimab in advanced cancers. Profiled with immunoSEQ multiplex PCR; TCRdb holds only in-frame clones, not every one. The sample gives over 70,000 clones, approximately 90% of which show up once; approximately 11% is in the top ten. The sample in question was CD4+ or CD8+ T cells sorted from blood, obtained in a trial of the OX40 agonist ivuxolimab. These receptors came from an adult with an advanced solid tumor such as melanoma, head and neck, liver or kidney cancer.

This chain joins TRBV7-3 and TRBJ2-7; unclear D gene. The CDR3 consists of 13 residues. Germline lookup yields CDR1 SGHTA and CDR2 FQGTGA. The V and J ends lost 0 bases and 5 bases respectively, with 8 bases between them. Written as DNA, the CDR3 is TGTGCCAGCAGCTTAACTGGGGATAACGAGCAGTACTTC. It specifies CASSLTGDNEQYF.

This clone was found a few times. This chain joins TRBV9 and TRBJ1-4, with 7 positions matching TRBD1. CDR1 and CDR2 (germline): SGDLS, YYNGEE. J lost 0 bases, V lost 3 bases, and 2 bases had no gene match. CDR3 size: 15 residues. The CDR3 reads CASSEGAATNEKLFF. The CDR3 DNA follows: TGTGCCAGCAGCGAGGGGGCTGCAACTAATGAAAAACTGTTTTTT.

V and J are TRBV5-1 and TRBJ2-2; 10 bases agree with TRBD2. Germline V gene lookup returns CDR1 SGHRS and CDR2 YFSETQ. J lost 7 bases, V lost 7 bases, and 13 bases had no gene match. This CDR3 has 16 amino acids. CDR3 region: CASAVPSGSVDGELFF. In DNA form, the CDR3 reads TGCGCCAGCGCCGTCCCTAGCGGGAGCGTGGACGGGGAGCTGTTTTTT.

V gene TRBV6-5 combines with J gene TRBJ2-7, with D perhaps given as TRBD1 or TRBD2 (5 bases each). Germline V lookup: CDR1 MNHEY, CDR2 SVGAGI. V was trimmed by 7 bases and J by 4 bases, leaving 14 bases between them. The CDR3 is 13 residues long. The chain's CDR3 is CASTGTETYEQYF. In DNA, the CDR3 is TGTGCCAGCACCGGGACGGAGACATACGAGCAGTACTTC.

This clone was seen only once. The chain combines TRBV5-1 with TRBJ2-2; D remains ambiguous. Germline CDR1 is SGHRS and CDR2 is YFSETQ. V was trimmed by 6 bases and J by 6 bases, leaving 12 bases between them. This CDR3 comprises 13 residues. The CDR3 sequence is CASTLGSAGELFF. The DNA for the CDR3 is TGCGCCAGCACTTTAGGGTCGGCCGGGGAGCTGTTTTTT. Supplemented by reference TRBV5-1 and TRBJ2-2, the full variable domain reads KAGVTQTPRYLIKTRGQQVTLSCSPISGHRSVSWYQQTPGQGLQFLFEYFSETQRNKGNFPGRFSGRQFSNSRSEMNVSTLELGDSALYLCASTLGSAGELFFGEGSRLTVL.

The V gene is TRBV11-2, the J gene TRBJ2-3; D may be TRBD2 (6 bases). V was shortened by 4 bases and J by 4 bases, with 9 bases between the two germline ends. Germline assignment: CDR1 SGHAT and CDR2 FQNNGV. The CDR3 loop spans 13 amino acids. The CDR3 reads CASSSPGADTQYF. The DNA for the CDR3 is TGTGCCAGCAGCTCCCCGGGGGCAGATACGCAGTATTTT. The whole variable domain, filled in from reference TRBV11-2 and TRBJ2-3, reads EAGVAQSPRYKIIEKRQSVAFWCNPISGHATLYWYQQILGQGPKLLIQFQNNGVVDDSQLPKDRFSAERLKGVDSTLKIQPAKLEDSAVYLCASSSPGADTQYFGPGTRLTVL.

V usage is TRBV6-1 and J usage is TRBJ1-1, with D uncertain. CDR1 and CDR2 (germline): MNHNS, SASEGT. The CDR3 spans 13 residues. Between the trimmed V and J ends, which lost 4 bases and 4 bases, there was a span of 10 bases. This CDR3 is CASSVRFITEAFF. The CDR3 bases are TGTGCCAGCAGTGTCAGGTTTATCACTGAAGCTTTCTTT.

J is TRBJ1-6 and V is TRBV6-6, with D hard to call. Deletions cut 9 bases from V and 6 bases from J, with 12 bases between. The germline CDR1 and CDR2 sequences are MNHNY and SVGAGI (reference sequence). This CDR3 has 13 residues. The CDR3, as DNA: TGTGCCAGTGATAACAGTCCTAATTCACCCCTCCACTTT. Its protein is CASDNSPNSPLHF.

The chain links TRBV6-5 to TRBJ1-4, with D perhaps matching TRBD1 (5 bases). Germline V gene data show CDR1 as MNHEY and CDR2 as SVGAGI. There are 15 residues in the CDR3. Trimming stripped 5 bases from V and 8 bases from J, with 18 bases between. CDR3 loop: CASSRLTDPREKLFF. CDR3 sequence (DNA): TGTGCCAGCAGTCGACTGACAGACCCGAGGGAAAAACTGTTTTTT.

This clone has more than one count but fewer than ten. The chain links TRBV7-2 to TRBJ1-1; no firm D call. Trimming pared 1 base from V and 6 bases from J, leaving 9 bases between. The CDR3 has 13 amino acids. In germline, CDR1 is SGHTA, CDR2 FQGNSA. In DNA, the CDR3 is TGTGCCAGCAGCTTAGTTAGGGTCGCTGAAGCTTTCTTT. This translates into CASSLVRVAEAFF.

This chain links TRBV4-1 with TRBJ2-7, with TRBD2 matching 10 bases. The germline V gene encodes CDR1 MGHRA and CDR2 YSYEKL. Germline trimming cut 2 bases from V and 1 base from J; bases unmatched to any gene: 11. The CDR3 runs 18 residues. In DNA, the CDR3 is TGCGCCAGCAGCCAAAGCCCTTCGACTAGCGGGTTGTCCTACGAGCAGTACTTC. Residues: CASSQSPSTSGLSYEQYF.

J is TRBJ2-1 and V is TRBV5-4; TRBD1 aligns across 10 bases. The CDR3 is 15 amino acids. Trimming removed 1 base from V and 6 bases from J; junction bases left unmatched: 4. Germline V gives CDR1 SGHNT, CDR2 YYREEE (reference sequence). The CDR3 DNA is TGTGCCAGCAGCTTGAAGACAGGGGGCCGCAATGAGCAGTTCTTC. It specifies CASSLKTGGRNEQFF.

This chain connects TRBV7-9 to TRBJ2-1, with TRBD1 identical over 9 bases. This CDR3 has 12 residues. J was trimmed by 8 bases and V by 8 bases; bases with no gene match: 4. Germline loops: CDR1 SEHNR, CDR2 FQNEAQ (reference sequence). The CDR3 loop reads CASRDRVYEQFF. The CDR3 region has the DNA TGTGCCAGCCGGGACAGGGTGTATGAGCAGTTCTTC. The whole variable domain, remainder taken from reference TRBV7-9 and TRBJ2-1, is DTGVSQNPRHKITKRGQNVTFRCDPISEHNRLYWYRQTLGQGPEFLTYFQNEAQLEKSRLLSDRFSAERPKGSFSTLEIQRTEQGDSAMYLCASRDRVYEQFFGPGTRLTVL.

V and J are TRBV6-6 and TRBJ1-1; D call uncertain. The CDR3 loop spans 15 amino acids. The germline V and J ends were trimmed by 2 bases and 1 base, with 11 bases remaining between them. CDR1 is MNHNY, CDR2 SVGAGI, per germline (reference sequence). DNA of the CDR3: TGTGCCAGCAGTTACGCGTTGGGTCCGAACACTGAAGCTTTCTTT. Its translation: CASSYALGPNTEAFF.